Shown below are 14 T cell receptor beta chains from a single sample sequenced in a study of T cells in Graves' hyperthyroidism and ophthalmopathy. The CDR3 regions of TCR beta were amplified from RNA transcripts. HTBI primers were the set used in a first-round RT-PCR of the TCR CDR3. Via MiXCR, TCRdb re-called the multiplex PCR reads, giving one row per CDR3 protein. The repertoire includes a few hundred thousand distinct CDR3 sequences, around 15% of them detected once, and less than 3.5% sits in the top ten. The sample consisted of blood. The receptors here all came from a woman aged 35 to 49 with Graves' ophthalmopathy.

Ten or more counts support this clonotype. The chain is built from TRBV6-5 and TRBJ2-1; D gene uncertain. Between the trimmed V and J ends, which lost 0 bases and 9 bases, there was a span of 12 bases. The CDR3 contains 14 residues. The germline CDR1 and CDR2 sequences are MNHEY and SVGAGI. This chain's CDR3 is CASSYSATVSEQFF. The CDR3 DNA reads as TGTGCCAGCAGTTACTCCGCCACAGTTTCTGAGCAGTTCTTC.

This clonotype was observed many times. The chain couples TRBV2 to TRBJ1-5; D is undetermined. Germline CDR1 is SNHLY and CDR2 is FYNNEI. This CDR3 has 14 amino acids. Trimming took off 3 bases at V and 0 bases at J, with 6 bases between the two ends. The CDR3 here is CASSEMSSNQPQHF. CDR3 DNA: TGTGCCAGCAGTGAGATGAGTAGCAATCAGCCCCAGCATTTT.

The CDR3 reads CASSQNQGQANTGELFF. In DNA form, the CDR3 reads TGCGCCAGCAGCCAAAACCAGGGGCAGGCGAACACCGGGGAGCTGTTTTTT. This chain joins TRBV5-1 and TRBJ2-2, with D maybe TRBD1 (6 bases). V was clipped by 4 bases and J by 0 bases, with 16 bases between them. Germline assignment: CDR1 SGHRS and CDR2 YFSETQ. There are 17 residues in the CDR3.

CDR3 in amino acids: CASSSFLPPNTQYF. In DNA form, the CDR3 reads TGTGCCAGCAGCTCGTTCTTACCCCCTAATACGCAGTATTTT. V is TRBV7-3 and J is TRBJ2-3; D remains ambiguous. The V and J ends lost 4 bases and 7 bases respectively, with 15 bases between them. This CDR3 is 14 amino acids long. Germline V lookup: CDR1 SGHTA, CDR2 FQGTGA.

The table lists this clonotype with many counts. V is TRBV7-9 and J is TRBJ2-3; 7 positions match TRBD2. Germline lookup yields CDR1 SEHNR and CDR2 FQNEAQ (reference sequence). V was clipped by 1 base and J by 2 bases; unmatched bases: 6. The CDR3 runs 16 residues. This CDR3 reads CASSLGTSLVTDTQYF. CDR3 DNA sequence: TGTGCCAGCAGCTTAGGGACTAGTCTTGTCACAGATACGCAGTATTTT.

This clonotype has more than one count but fewer than ten. The chain links TRBV14 to TRBJ2-1; 7 bases are a match to TRBD2. The CDR3 has 17 residues. Germline V gives CDR1 SGHDN, CDR2 FVKESK. After removal of 0 bases from V and 2 bases from J, the junction contained 7 bases not matched to a gene. CDR3 in DNA: TGTGCCAGCAGCCAAGAAACCAGCGGGAATACCTACAATGAGCAGTTCTTC. It codes for CASSQETSGNTYNEQFF.

The J gene is TRBJ1-2, the V gene TRBV6-1; tentatively, D is TRBD1 (5 bases). CDR1 and CDR2 (germline): MNHNS, SASEGT. Trimming cost V 6 bases and J 8 bases, with 16 bases left between them. The CDR3 length is 13 residues. The CDR3 sequence: CASSVEGQNGYTF. In DNA, the CDR3 is TGTGCCAGCAGCGTCGAGGGGCAAAACGGCTACACCTTC.

This clonotype was found a few times. V usage is TRBV5-1 and J usage is TRBJ1-1, with no clear D. The CDR3 is made up of 14 amino acids. Trimming stripped 0 bases from V and 1 base from J, with 7 bases between. Germline CDR1 reads SGHRS; CDR2 reads YFSETQ. The CDR3 DNA reads as TGCGCCAGCAGCTTGGATCACCAGAACACTGAAGCTTTCTTT. It encodes CASSLDHQNTEAFF.

Ten or more counts support this clonotype. The V and J genes are TRBV12-3 or TRBV12-4 and TRBJ2-3, with 8 bases lining up with TRBD1. CDR3 length: 15 amino acids. After removal of 5 bases from V and 0 bases from J, the junction contained 4 bases not matched to a gene. DNA of the CDR3: TGTGCCAGCAGTCCGGGACAGGCTAGCACAGATACGCAGTATTTT. Its protein is CASSPGQASTDTQYF.

This clonotype was seen only a few times. Germline and junction disagree at one end, which may indicate a read error. This chain connects TRBV18 to TRBJ2-5; 7 nucleotides line up with TRBD1. Germline CDR1 KGHSH, CDR2 LQKENI. The CDR3 loop spans 16 amino acids. The CDR3 nucleotides read TGTGCCAGCTCCCCACTTCGGGGACAGTTTCAAGAGACCCAGTACTTC. This sequence encodes CASSPLRGQFQETQYF.

This clonotype is termed medium-sized. The rearrangement joins TRBV30 to TRBJ2-1; possibly TRBD1 for D (6 bases). Germline V gives CDR1 GTSNPN, CDR2 SVGIG (reference sequence). The CDR3 length is 14 residues. V lost 4 bases, J lost 1 base, and 11 bases lay in between. In DNA, the CDR3 is TGTGCCTGGAAGGCAGGGGTGTCCTACAATGAGCAGTTCTTC. Translation gives CAWKAGVSYNEQFF.

The sample holds many counts of this clonotype. The chain couples TRBV28 to TRBJ2-4; 8 bases align to TRBD2. CDR1 and CDR2 (germline): MDHEN, SYDVKM. This CDR3 spans 17 amino acids. The V gene end was trimmed by 7 bases and the J gene end by 0 bases; junction bases not matched to a gene: 11. CDR3 bases: TGTGCCAGCACCAATATAATCGCGGGGGGAGCCAAAAACATTCAGTACTTC. As protein: CASTNIIAGGAKNIQYF.

This clonotype was detected a few times. V is TRBV28 and J is TRBJ2-2, with 8 bases fitting TRBD1. CDR3 length: 16 residues. Looked up from germline, CDR1 is MDHEN and CDR2 is SYDVKM. The V and J ends lost 1 base and 5 bases, in that order; junction bases with no gene match: 6. The CDR3 loop is CASSLLGRGRTGELFF. The CDR3 DNA reads TGTGCCAGCAGTTTATTAGGCAGGGGGCGGACCGGGGAGCTGTTTTTT.

This clonotype was counted only a few times. J is TRBJ1-4 and V is TRBV12-3 or TRBV12-4; TRBD1 matches 7 bases. J lost 5 bases, V lost 4 bases, and 7 bases had no gene match. The CDR3 has 15 residues. Here the CDR3 DNA reads TGTGCCAGCAGTTCCCAGGGGGGGTTAAATGAAAAACTGTTTTTT. It is translated as CASSSQGGLNEKLFF.